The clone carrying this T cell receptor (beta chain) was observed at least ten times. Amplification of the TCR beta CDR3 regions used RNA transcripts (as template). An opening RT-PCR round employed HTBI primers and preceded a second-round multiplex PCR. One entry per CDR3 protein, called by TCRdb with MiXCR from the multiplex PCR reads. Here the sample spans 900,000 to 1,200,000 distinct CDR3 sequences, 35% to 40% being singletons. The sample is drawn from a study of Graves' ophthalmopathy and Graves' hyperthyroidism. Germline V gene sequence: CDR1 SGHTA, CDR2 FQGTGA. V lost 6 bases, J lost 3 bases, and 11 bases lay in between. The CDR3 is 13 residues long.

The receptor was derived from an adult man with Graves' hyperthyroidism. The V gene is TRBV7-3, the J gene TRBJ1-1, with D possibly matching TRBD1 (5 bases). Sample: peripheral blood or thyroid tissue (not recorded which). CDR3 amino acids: CASSKQEDTEAFF. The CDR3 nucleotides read TGTGCCAGCAGTAAACAGGAAGACACTGAAGCTTTCTTT.